Given below is one T cell receptor (beta chain) in context. The sample is drawn from a study of blood T cell repertoires in COVID-19. Study-wide context: T cells, B-cell-depleted T cells, or PBMCs provided the cDNA or gDNA that served as material.

Clones were sequenced by immunoSEQ multiplex PCR, and TCRdb holds only the in-frame ones, with some missing. Among 110,000 to 150,000 clones, approximately 83% were seen once, and the ten largest hold 9.2%. Germline V gives CDR1 SGHNT, CDR2 YYREEE (reference sequence). The CDR3 sequence is 15 residues long. Germline trimming cut 5 bases from V and 9 bases from J; bases unmatched to any gene: 10. The gene calls are TRBV5-4 and TRBJ2-1, with 11 positions matching TRBD1. Material for sequencing was PBMCs or T cells enriched from blood (not recorded which). The TCR originated in a man between 50 and 59 years old who had recovered from COVID-19. DNA of the CDR3: TGTGCCAGCAGTAATCCGGGACAGGGGGAGGCTGAGCAGTTCTTC. Translation: CASSNPGQGEAEQFF.